The 8 T cell receptor beta chains below come from one sample, sequenced in a study of cytomegalovirus exposure and HLA in healthy donors. In the PCR, 60 Vbeta and 13 Jbeta primers were used. Clones were read by immunoSEQ multiplex PCR, and TCRdb kept only the in-frame ones, dropping some. The sample consists of a few hundred thousand clones, 65% to 85% of them appearing once. The specimen was PBMCs. These receptors originate from a man aged 25-40 years in good health and CMV-seronegative.

The sample holds a few counts of this clone. Its ends do not fully match the called genes, so a read error is possible. For the CDR3, the DNA is TGTGCCAGCCGGGACTCCCACTCTGGGGCCAGCGTCCTGACTTTC. Its protein is CASRDSHSGASVLTF. The gene calls are TRBV2 and TRBJ2-6; TRBD2 is a possible D gene (6 bases). Germline-derived CDR1 and CDR2 are SNHLY and FYNNEI. The CDR3 loop spans 15 amino acids.

The J gene is TRBJ2-7, the V gene TRBV5-1, with D perhaps TRBD2 (6 bases). This CDR3 is 14 amino acids long. V gave up 5 bases and J gave up 7 bases, with 19 bases separating them. The germline CDR1 and CDR2 sequences are SGHRS and YFSETQ. The CDR3: CASRNGGAYVEQYF. The DNA of the CDR3 is TGCGCCAGCAGGAATGGAGGGGCTTACGTGGAGCAGTACTTC.

The J gene is TRBJ2-4, the V gene TRBV7-9; D is undetermined. CDR1 and CDR2 (germline): SEHNR, FQNEAQ (reference sequence). Trimming took 6 bases from V and 0 from J, leaving 15 bases between them. This CDR3 has 16 amino acids. The CDR3 spells CASSSGHLLAKNIQYF. Here the CDR3 DNA reads TGTGCCAGCAGTTCAGGTCACCTTTTAGCCAAAAACATTCAGTACTTC.

The chain uses TRBV6-6 and TRBJ2-7; 7 bases agree with TRBD2. The V segment lost 6 bases and the J segment 0 bases; nucleotides outside the gene matches: 2. Germline-derived CDR1 and CDR2 are MNHNY and SVGAGI (reference sequence). The CDR3 spans 13 residues. CDR3 protein: CASRGLYSYEQYF. As DNA, the CDR3 is TGTGCCAGCAGGGGACTATACTCCTACGAGCAGTACTTC.

The V and J genes are TRBV6-1 and TRBJ2-7; the match to TRBD2 covers 7 bases. The CDR3 is 13 amino acids. In germline, CDR1 is MNHNS, CDR2 SASEGT. The junction had 5 bases not matched to a gene; V was cut back by 6 bases and J by 3 bases. The CDR3 DNA follows: TGTGCCAGCAGCGCAGAGCGGGGCTACGAGCAGTACTTC. It translates to CASSAERGYEQYF.

CDR3: CASSLGTGDQPQHF. CDR3 DNA sequence: TGTGCCAGCAGCTTAGGGACAGGGGACCAGCCCCAGCATTTT. The genes are TRBV7-6 and TRBJ1-5; TRBD1 matches 9 bases. Germline V gene lookup returns CDR1 SGHVS and CDR2 FNYEAQ. The CDR3 length is 14 residues. Losses at the gene ends were 1 base for V and 7 bases for J; bases not matched to a gene: 2.

This clone was observed a few times. This chain connects TRBV18 to TRBJ1-1, with TRBD1 as a possible D gene (6 bases). There are 15 residues in the CDR3. Trimming took off 1 base at V and 6 bases at J, with 15 bases between the two ends. Per the germline V gene, CDR1 is KGHSH and CDR2 is LQKENI. For the CDR3, the DNA is TGTGCCAGCTCACCACGACGGGCAGGGGTGGCTGAAGCTTTCTTT. It specifies CASSPRRAGVAEAFF.

The chain couples TRBV28 to TRBJ2-7, with D perhaps matching TRBD2 (7 bases). Germline values: CDR1 MDHEN, CDR2 SYDVKM. Trimming took 9 bases from V and 2 from J, leaving 11 bases between them. The CDR3 has 12 residues. This chain's CDR3 is CASEGGAYEQYF. CDR3 in DNA: TGTGCCAGTGAGGGGGGGGCCTACGAGCAGTACTTC.